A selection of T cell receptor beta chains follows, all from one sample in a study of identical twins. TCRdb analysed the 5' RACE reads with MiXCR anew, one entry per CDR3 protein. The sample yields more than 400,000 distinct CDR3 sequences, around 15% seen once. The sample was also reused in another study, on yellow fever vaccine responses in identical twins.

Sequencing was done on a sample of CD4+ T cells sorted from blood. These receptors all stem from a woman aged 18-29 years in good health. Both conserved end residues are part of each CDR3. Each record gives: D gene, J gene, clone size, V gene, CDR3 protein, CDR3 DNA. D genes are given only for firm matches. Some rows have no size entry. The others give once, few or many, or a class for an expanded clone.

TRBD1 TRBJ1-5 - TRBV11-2 CASSGGTANNQPQHF TGTGCCAGCAGCGGCGGGACAGCAAACAATCAGCCCCAGCATTTT
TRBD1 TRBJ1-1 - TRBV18 CASSPRIRVQDRGKSEAFF TGTGCCAGCTCACCACGTATTAGGGTACAGGACAGGGGGAAGTCTGAAGCTTTCTTT
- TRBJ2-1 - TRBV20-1 CSAREENEQFF TGCAGTGCTAGGGAGGAGAATGAGCAGTTCTTC
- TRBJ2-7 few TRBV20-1 CSVTGADEQYF TGCAGTGTGACTGGGGCGGACGAGCAGTACTTC
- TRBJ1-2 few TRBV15 CATSRAEGRVQGYTF TGTGCCACCAGCAGAGCTGAAGGCAGGGTACAGGGCTACACCTTC
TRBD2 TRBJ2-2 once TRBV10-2 CATGLAGALNAGELFF TGCGCCACTGGACTAGCGGGGGCCCTTAACGCCGGGGAGCTGTTTTTT
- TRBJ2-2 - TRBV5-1 CASSPRGTVNTGELFF TGCGCCAGCAGCCCGCGGGGGACAGTGAACACCGGGGAGCTGTTTTTT
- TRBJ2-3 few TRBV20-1 CSARVPRGLADTQYF TGCAGTGCTAGAGTTCCCAGGGGCTTGGCAGATACGCAGTATTTT
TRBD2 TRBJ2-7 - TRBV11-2 CASSLLAGEYEQYF TGTGCCAGCAGCTTATTAGCGGGAGAATACGAGCAGTACTTC
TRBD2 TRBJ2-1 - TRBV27 CASSSGLAGTSYNEQFF TGTGCCAGCAGTTCGGGACTAGCGGGGACATCCTACAATGAGCAGTTCTTC
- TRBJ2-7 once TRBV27 CASSLSSGSAYEQYF TGTGCCAGCAGTTTATCCTCCGGGTCGGCCTACGAGCAGTACTTC
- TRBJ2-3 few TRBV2 CASSAGTADTQYF TGTGCCAGCAGTGCGGGAACCGCAGATACGCAGTATTTT
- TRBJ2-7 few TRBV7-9 CASSFWVTEEQYF TGTGCCAGCAGCTTTTGGGTCACCGAGGAGCAGTACTTC